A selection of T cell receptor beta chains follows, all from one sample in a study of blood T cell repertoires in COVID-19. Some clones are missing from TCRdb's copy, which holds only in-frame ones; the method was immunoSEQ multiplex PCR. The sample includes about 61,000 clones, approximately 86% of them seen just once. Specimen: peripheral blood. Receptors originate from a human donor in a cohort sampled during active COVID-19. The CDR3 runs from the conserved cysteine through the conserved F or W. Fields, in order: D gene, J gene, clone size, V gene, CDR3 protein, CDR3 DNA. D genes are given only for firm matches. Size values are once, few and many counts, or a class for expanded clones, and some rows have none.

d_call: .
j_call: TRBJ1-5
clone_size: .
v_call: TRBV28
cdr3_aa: CASSLSSGWYQPQHF
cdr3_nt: TGTGCCAGCAGTTTATCGTCAGGGTGGTATCAGCCCCAGCATTTT

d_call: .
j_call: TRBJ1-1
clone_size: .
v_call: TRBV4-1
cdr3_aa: CASADDRKNTEAFF
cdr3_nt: TGCGCCAGCGCCGACGACAGGAAGAACACTGAAGCTTTCTTT

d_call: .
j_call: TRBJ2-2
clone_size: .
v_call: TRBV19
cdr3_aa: CASYSQSGELFF
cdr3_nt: TGTGCCAGTTATAGCCAGTCCGGGGAGCTGTTTTTT

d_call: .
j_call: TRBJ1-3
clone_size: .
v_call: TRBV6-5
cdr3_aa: CASSYSQQGFGNTIYF
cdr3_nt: TGTGCCAGCAGTTACTCACAGCAGGGTTTCGGAAACACCATATATTTT

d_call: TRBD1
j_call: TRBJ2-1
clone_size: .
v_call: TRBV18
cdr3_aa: CASSIRTGGSGSYNEQFF
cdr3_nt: TGTGCCAGCTCCATAAGGACAGGGGGTTCTGGCTCCTACAATGAGCAGTTCTTC

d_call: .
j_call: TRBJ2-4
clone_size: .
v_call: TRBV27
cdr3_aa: CASSLSARLRAKNIQYF
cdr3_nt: TGTGCCAGCAGTTTATCGGCGCGACTCAGAGCCAAAAACATTCAGTACTTC

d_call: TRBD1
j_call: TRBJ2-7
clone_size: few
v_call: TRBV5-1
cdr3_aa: CASSLTPGTGTYEQYF
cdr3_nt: TGCGCCAGCAGCTTGACGCCTGGGACAGGGACCTACGAGCAGTACTTC

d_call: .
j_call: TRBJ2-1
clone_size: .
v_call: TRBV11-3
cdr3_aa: CASSLEPALRNEQFF
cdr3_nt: TGTGCCAGCAGCTTGGAACCAGCATTGAGGAATGAGCAGTTCTTC

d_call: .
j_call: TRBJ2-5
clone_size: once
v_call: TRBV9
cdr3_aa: CASSVTGMETQYF
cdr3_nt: TGTGCCAGCAGCGTTACGGGAATGGAGACCCAGTACTTC

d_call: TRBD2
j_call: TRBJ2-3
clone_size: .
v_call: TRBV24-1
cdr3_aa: CATSDGTSGRVRADTQYF
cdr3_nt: TGTGCCACCAGTGACGGGACTAGCGGGAGGGTAAGGGCAGATACGCAGTATTTT

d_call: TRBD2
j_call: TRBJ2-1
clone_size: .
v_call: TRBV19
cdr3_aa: CASSARLAGGLGEQFF
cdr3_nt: TGTGCCAGTAGTGCCCGACTAGCGGGAGGACTTGGTGAGCAGTTCTTC

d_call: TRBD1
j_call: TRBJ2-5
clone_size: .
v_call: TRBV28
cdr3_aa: CASSFFRTGGETQYF
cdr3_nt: TGTGCCAGCAGTTTTTTCCGGACAGGGGGGGAGACCCAGTACTTC

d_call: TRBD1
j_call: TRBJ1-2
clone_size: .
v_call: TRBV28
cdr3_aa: CASSLDRVERGYTF
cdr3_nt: TGTGCCAGCAGTCTGGACAGGGTAGAGCGTGGCTACACCTTC

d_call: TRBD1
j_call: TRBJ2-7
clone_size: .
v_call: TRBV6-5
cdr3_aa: CASSYDRGRFYEQYF
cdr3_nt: TGTGCCAGCAGTTACGACAGGGGGCGGTTCTACGAGCAGTACTTC

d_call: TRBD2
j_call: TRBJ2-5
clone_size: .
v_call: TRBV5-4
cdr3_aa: CASSRNPTSGRWQETQYF
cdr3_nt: TGTGCCAGCAGCCGGAACCCCACTAGCGGGAGATGGCAAGAGACCCAGTACTTC

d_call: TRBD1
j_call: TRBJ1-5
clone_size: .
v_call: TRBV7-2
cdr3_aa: CASSSRGNQPQHF
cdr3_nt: TGTGCCAGCAGCTCCAGGGGGAATCAGCCCCAGCATTTT

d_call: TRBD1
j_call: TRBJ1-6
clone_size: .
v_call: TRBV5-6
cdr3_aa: CASSLSRQGPTLHF
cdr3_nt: TGTGCCAGCAGCTTGTCCCGACAGGGTCCGACCCTCCACTTT

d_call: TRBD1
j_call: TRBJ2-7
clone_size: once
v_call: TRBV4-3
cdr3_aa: CASSQEGTGGYEQYF
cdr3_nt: TGCGCCAGCAGCCAAGAAGGGACAGGAGGTTACGAGCAGTACTTC

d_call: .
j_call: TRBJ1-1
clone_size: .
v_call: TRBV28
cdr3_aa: CASSLGGRTEAFF
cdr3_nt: TGTGCCAGCAGCCTCGGGGGGCGAACTGAAGCTTTCTTT

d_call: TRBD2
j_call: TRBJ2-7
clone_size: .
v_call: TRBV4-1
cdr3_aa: CASSLGTSGRGYEQYF
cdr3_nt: TGCGCCAGCAGCCTAGGGACTAGCGGGAGAGGCTACGAGCAGTACTTC

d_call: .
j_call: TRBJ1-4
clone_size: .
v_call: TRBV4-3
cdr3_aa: CASSQGGQGRSEKLFF
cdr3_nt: TGCGCCAGCAGCCAAGGGGGGCAGGGGAGAAGTGAAAAACTGTTTTTT

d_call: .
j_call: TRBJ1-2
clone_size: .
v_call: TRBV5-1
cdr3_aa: CASSSTGIYGYTF
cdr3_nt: TGCGCCAGCAGCTCAACAGGGATCTATGGCTACACCTTC

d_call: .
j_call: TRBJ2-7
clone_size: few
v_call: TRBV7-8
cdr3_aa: CASSLGASVAHEQYF
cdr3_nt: TGTGCCAGCAGCTTGGGAGCTAGCGTCGCTCACGAGCAGTACTTC

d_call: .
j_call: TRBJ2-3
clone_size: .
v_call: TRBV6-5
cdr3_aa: CASRVVTGEADTQYF
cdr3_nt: TGTGCCAGCAGGGTAGTTACAGGGGAGGCAGATACGCAGTATTTT

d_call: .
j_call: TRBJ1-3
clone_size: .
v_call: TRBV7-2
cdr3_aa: CASTLHGGTGNTIYF
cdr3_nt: TGTGCCAGCACCCTGCATGGGGGGACTGGAAACACCATATATTTT

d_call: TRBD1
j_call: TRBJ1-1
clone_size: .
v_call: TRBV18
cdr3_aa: CASSPPGQGATEAFF
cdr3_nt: TGTGCCAGCTCACCCCCGGGACAGGGGGCTACTGAAGCTTTCTTT

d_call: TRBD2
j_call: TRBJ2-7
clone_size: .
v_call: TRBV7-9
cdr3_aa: CASSDGTSISYEQYF
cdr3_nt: TGTGCCAGCAGCGATGGGACTAGCATCTCCTACGAGCAGTACTTC

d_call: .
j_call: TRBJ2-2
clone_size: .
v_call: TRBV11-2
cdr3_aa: CASSSPGGAGVNTGELFF
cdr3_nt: TGTGCCAGCAGCTCCCCCGGGGGAGCGGGCGTGAACACCGGGGAGCTGTTTTTT

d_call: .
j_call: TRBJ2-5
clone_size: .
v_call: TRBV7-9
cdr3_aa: CASSSARETQYF
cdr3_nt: TGTGCCAGCAGCTCAGCGAGGGAGACCCAGTACTTC

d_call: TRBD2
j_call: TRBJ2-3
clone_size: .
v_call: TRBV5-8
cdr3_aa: CASSILLSGRGTDTQYF
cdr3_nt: TGTGCCAGCAGCATCCTACTTAGCGGGAGGGGCACAGATACGCAGTATTTT

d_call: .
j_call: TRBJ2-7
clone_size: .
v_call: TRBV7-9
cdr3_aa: CASSSPDRVVHEQYF
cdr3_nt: TGTGCCAGCAGCTCCCCCGACCGGGTGGTACACGAGCAGTACTTC

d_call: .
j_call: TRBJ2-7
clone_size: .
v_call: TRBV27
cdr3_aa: CASSYSYEQYF
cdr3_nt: TGTGCCAGCAGTTACTCATACGAGCAGTACTTC

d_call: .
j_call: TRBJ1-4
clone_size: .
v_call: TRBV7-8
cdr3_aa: CASSSFPTDAKLFF
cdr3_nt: TGTGCCAGCAGCTCTTTTCCGACAGACGCAAAACTGTTTTTT

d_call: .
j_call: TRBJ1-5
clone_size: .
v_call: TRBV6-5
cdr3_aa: CASSYGSPRGTQPQHF
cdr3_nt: TGTGCCAGCAGTTACGGTAGCCCTCGCGGGACTCAGCCCCAGCATTTT

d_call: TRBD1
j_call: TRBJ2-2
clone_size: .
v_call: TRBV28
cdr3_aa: CASRFRGQVWTGELFF
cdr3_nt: TGTGCCAGCAGATTCCGTGGACAGGTTTGGACCGGGGAGCTGTTTTTT

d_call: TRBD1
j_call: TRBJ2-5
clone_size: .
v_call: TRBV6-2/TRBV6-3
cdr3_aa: CASSWNRDSQETQYF
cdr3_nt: TGTGCCAGCAGCTGGAACCGGGACAGCCAAGAGACCCAGTACTTC

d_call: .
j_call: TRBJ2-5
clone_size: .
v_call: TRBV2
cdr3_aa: CASNFRDQETQYF
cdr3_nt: TGTGCCAGCAACTTCCGGGACCAAGAGACCCAGTACTTC

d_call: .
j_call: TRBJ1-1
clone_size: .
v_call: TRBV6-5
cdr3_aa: CASSYGGEAFF
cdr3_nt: TGTGCCAGCAGTTACGGAGGCGAAGCTTTCTTT

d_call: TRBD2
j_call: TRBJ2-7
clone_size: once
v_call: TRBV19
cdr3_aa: CASSIGGSGSVSEQYF
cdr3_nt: TGTGCCAGTAGTATAGGTGGAAGCGGGAGCGTCTCCGAGCAGTACTTC

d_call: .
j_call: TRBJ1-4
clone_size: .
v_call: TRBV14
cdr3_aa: CASSPRGTARAFF
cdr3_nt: TGTGCCAGCAGCCCAAGGGGGACGGCGCGCGCGTTTTTT

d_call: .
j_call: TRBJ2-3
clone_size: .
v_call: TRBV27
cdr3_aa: CASSLSAGPGTDTQYF
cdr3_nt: TGTGCCAGCAGTTTATCCGCAGGCCCGGGCACAGATACGCAGTATTTT

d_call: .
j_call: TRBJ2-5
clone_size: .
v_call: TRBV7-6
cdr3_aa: CASSFVRGSGETQYF
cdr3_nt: TGTGCCAGCAGCTTTGTCAGGGGAAGTGGAGAGACCCAGTACTTC

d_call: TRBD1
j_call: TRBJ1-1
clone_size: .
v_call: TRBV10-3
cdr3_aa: CAISTGGSTEAFF
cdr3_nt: TGTGCCATCAGTACAGGGGGGAGCACTGAAGCTTTCTTT

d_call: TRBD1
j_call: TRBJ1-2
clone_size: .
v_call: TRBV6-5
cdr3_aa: CASSSPRGQDGPGYTF
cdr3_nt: TGTGCCAGCAGTTCTCCACGGGGACAGGACGGCCCTGGCTACACCTTC

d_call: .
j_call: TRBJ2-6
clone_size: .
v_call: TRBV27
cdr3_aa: CASSLGGAGANVLTF
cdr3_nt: TGTGCCAGCAGTTTGGGAGGTGCTGGGGCCAACGTCCTGACTTTC

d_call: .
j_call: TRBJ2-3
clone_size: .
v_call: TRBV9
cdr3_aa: CASSVQGPDTQYF
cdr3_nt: TGTGCCAGCAGCGTGCAGGGGCCAGATACGCAGTATTTT

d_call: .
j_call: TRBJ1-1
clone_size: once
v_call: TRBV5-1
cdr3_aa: CASSLQQGNTEAFF
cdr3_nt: TGCGCCAGCAGCCTTCAACAGGGGAACACTGAAGCTTTCTTT

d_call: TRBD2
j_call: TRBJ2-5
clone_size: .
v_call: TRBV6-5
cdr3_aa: CASTRGRQETQYF
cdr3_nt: TGTGCCAGCACCCGCGGGAGGCAAGAGACCCAGTACTTC

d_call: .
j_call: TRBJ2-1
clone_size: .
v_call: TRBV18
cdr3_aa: CASSLDSSYNEQFF
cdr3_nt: TGTGCCAGCTCACTGGACAGCTCCTACAATGAGCAGTTCTTC